The 14 T cell receptor beta chains in this list originate from one sample, sequenced in a study of T cells after yellow fever vaccination. Each CDR3 protein gets one entry after TCRdb re-called the 5' RACE reads with MiXCR. Of 400,000 or so distinct CDR3 sequences in the sample, 11% were seen once. Sequenced material: PBMCs, taken on the day of the first yellow fever vaccination. Receptors were obtained from a man younger than 30 who received the YFV17D yellow fever vaccine.

The chain uses TRBV20-1 and TRBJ1-5; D might be TRBD1 (5 bases). CDR3 length: 13 amino acids. The germline V and J ends were trimmed by 8 bases and 0 bases, with 11 bases remaining between them. CDR1 is DFQATT and CDR2 is SNEGSKA in the germline V gene (reference sequence). This CDR3 is CSSGDPSNQPQHF. DNA of the CDR3: TGCAGTTCGGGGGACCCTAGCAATCAGCCCCAGCATTTT.

This clonotype showed up just a few times. The chain employs TRBV4-3 and TRBJ1-2; the match to TRBD1 covers 7 bases. There are 15 residues in the CDR3. Germline CDR1 LGHNA, CDR2 YSLEER. With 0 bases clipped from V and 7 bases from J, the junction kept 8 bases outside the gene matches. The CDR3 reads CASSQEERGLSGYTF. The CDR3 coding sequence is TGCGCCAGCAGCCAAGAGGAGAGGGGGCTGAGTGGCTACACCTTC.

This clonotype was counted only a few times. The chain couples TRBV6-1 to TRBJ1-1; 7 nucleotides line up with TRBD1. This CDR3 is built from 13 residues. The junction had 3 bases not matched to a gene; V was cut back by 5 bases and J by 3 bases. Per the germline V gene, CDR1 is MNHNS and CDR2 is SASEGT. As DNA, the CDR3 is TGTGCCAGCAGTACAGGGGTTTACACTGAAGCTTTCTTT. Encoded protein: CASSTGVYTEAFF.

In its sample, this clonotype was seen a few times. V and J are TRBV19 and TRBJ2-1; TRBD2 matches at 12 bases. This CDR3 has 15 amino acids. Germline assignment: CDR1 LNHDA and CDR2 SQIVND (reference sequence). Unmatched junction bases numbered 3, after V lost 3 bases and J lost 6 bases. CDR3 bases: TGTGCCAGTAGTATCGCGGGACTAGCGGGCAATGAGCAGTTCTTC. Translated, it gives CASSIAGLAGNEQFF.

In this sample, this clonotype turned up a few times. The chain recombines TRBV20-1 with TRBJ1-1; 9 bases line up with TRBD1. J gave up 0 bases and V 6 bases, and 5 bases lay outside the gene matches. Germline CDR1 and CDR2: DFQATT and SNEGSKA (reference sequence). The CDR3 sequence is 14 residues long. The CDR3, as DNA: TGCAGTGCCACGGGACAGGGCATGAACACTGAAGCTTTCTTT. It yields the protein CSATGQGMNTEAFF.

CDR3 DNA: TGCGCCAGCAGCTTAGAGGACAGCGTAAATTCACCCCTCCACTTT. Translating gives CASSLEDSVNSPLHF. This chain connects TRBV5-1 to TRBJ1-6, with a possible D match to TRBD1 (6 bases). Germline V gene lookup returns CDR1 SGHRS and CDR2 YFSETQ. The V end lost 2 bases, the J end lost 7 bases, and 13 bases lay between the germline ends. The CDR3 is made up of 15 amino acids.

For the CDR3, the DNA is TGTGCCAGCAGTGATTCTTCGACAGGGACAGATACGCAGTATTTT. As protein: CASSDSSTGTDTQYF. This sequence joins TRBV6-1 and TRBJ2-3, with TRBD1 matching over 7 bases. The CDR3 sequence is 15 residues long. Per the germline V gene, CDR1 is MNHNS and CDR2 is SASEGT. V lost 3 bases and J lost 3; bases outside the gene matches: 6.

This clonotype was seen repeatedly, ten times or more. The chain combines TRBV12-3 or TRBV12-4 with TRBJ2-7; a weak D match, TRBD1 (6 bases). This CDR3 is 16 amino acids long. V was clipped by 4 bases and J by 5 bases, with 21 bases between them. CDR3: CASSSPVVGATDEQYF. CDR3 sequence (DNA): TGTGCCAGCAGTTCCCCTGTAGTGGGGGCCACGGACGAGCAGTACTTC.

The chain employs TRBV6-6 and TRBJ2-7, with 7 bases matching TRBD1. Germline V gives CDR1 MNHNY, CDR2 SVGAGI (reference sequence). The CDR3 has 13 residues. The V and J ends lost 2 bases and 6 bases, in that order; junction bases with no gene match: 4. CDR3 protein: CASSYRGQGEQYV. The CDR3 DNA reads TGTGCCAGCAGTTACAGGGGGCAAGGCGAGCAGTACGTC.

This clonotype was counted ten times or more. The rearrangement uses TRBV6-1 and TRBJ2-1; 11 nucleotides line up with TRBD1. The CDR3 is made up of 18 amino acids. Trimming at V came to 5 bases and at J to 6 bases, leaving 15 bases not matched to a gene. The germline V gene encodes CDR1 MNHNS and CDR2 SASEGT. CDR3 sequence (DNA): TGTGCCAGCAGTAAACGGACAGGGGGCGACCCGCCGCTCAATGAGCAGTTCTTC. As protein: CASSKRTGGDPPLNEQFF.

The J gene is TRBJ2-3, the V gene TRBV9, with D possibly TRBD2 on 6 matching bases. This CDR3 region has 19 residues. The germline V and J ends were trimmed by 3 bases and 2 bases, with 25 bases remaining between them. The germline V gene has CDR1 SGDLS and CDR2 YYNGEE. In DNA form, the CDR3 reads TGTGCCAGCAGCGAGGGGTCGGGTTTTTGGCGGGGATACACAGATACGCAGTATTTT. Amino acid sequence: CASSEGSGFWRGYTDTQYF.

This chain links TRBV10-3 with TRBJ2-3; 7 positions match TRBD1. The ends lost 2 bases at V and 0 bases at J; junction bases unmatched: 8. The CDR3 runs 17 residues. Germline V lookup: CDR1 ENHRY, CDR2 SYGVKD. Here the CDR3 reads CAISEVGTDPSTDTQYF. CDR3 sequence (DNA): TGTGCCATCAGTGAGGTCGGGACAGACCCTAGCACAGATACGCAGTATTTT.

The table lists this clonotype with a few counts. The V call is TRBV4-2, the J call TRBJ1-1, with 7 bases identical to TRBD1. This CDR3 is 14 amino acids long. Germline CDR1 reads LGHNA; CDR2 reads YNFKEQ. Trimming took 4 bases from V and 8 from J; bases not matched to a gene: 10. The CDR3 sequence is CASSRLGQFREAFF. The CDR3 DNA reads as TGTGCCAGCAGCCGACTGGGACAGTTTAGAGAAGCTTTCTTT.

This clonotype was observed a few times. The CDR3 protein is CASSVGGGPSNEQFF. The CDR3 DNA sequence: TGTGCCAGCAGCGTAGGTGGGGGGCCTAGCAATGAGCAGTTCTTC. J is TRBJ2-1 and V is TRBV9, with D perhaps being TRBD1 or TRBD2 (6 bases each). Between the trimmed V and J ends, which lost 0 bases and 6 bases, there was a span of 13 bases. This CDR3 contains 15 residues. Per the germline V gene, CDR1 is SGDLS and CDR2 is YYNGEE.